Many counts were recorded for the clone carrying this T cell receptor (beta chain). Its target is not known. The sample comes from a study of blood T cells in healthy people across ages. Study-wide points: Across the age range, TCR beta diversity per million T cells fell in a roughly linear way.

PCR was performed a second time for roughly 7 to 11 cycles using a sample-barcoded 5' primer and a J-beta primer mix. Each sample provided no less than 2.5 million CDR3-containing paired-end reads. TCRdb recomputed calls from the 5' RACE reads with MiXCR, one row per CDR3 protein. The table lists 600,000 or so distinct CDR3 sequences, about 28% of them singletons. Trimming stripped 3 bases from V and 4 bases from J, with 9 bases between. The CDR3 runs to 13 residues. CDR1 is KGHSH and CDR2 is LQKENI in the germline V gene. Sequencing was performed on blood. The clonotype originates from a woman over 75 in good health. This chain links TRBV18 with TRBJ1-1; D is undetermined. This chain's CDR3 is CASSPGMGTEAFF. CDR3 bases: TGTGCCAGCTCACCGGGAATGGGCACTGAAGCTTTCTTT. Combining the CDR3 with reference TRBV18 and TRBJ1-1 gives the whole variable domain NAGVMQNPRHLVRRRGQEARLRCSPMKGHSHVYWYRQLPEEGLKFMVYLQKENIIDESGMPKERFSAEFPKEGPSILRIQQVVRGDSAAYFCASSPGMGTEAFFGQGTRLTVV.